In this sample, the clone carrying this TCR beta chain turned up a few times. This specimen comes from a study of metastatic and nonmetastatic thyroid tumors. The entire patient cohort was treatment-naive prior to thyroid surgery. MiXCR reprocessed the PCR reads for TCRdb. The data show 20,000 to 25,000 clones, roughly 24% seen once. The CDR3 consists of 13 residues. Germline-derived CDR1 and CDR2 are LNHDA and SQIVND (reference sequence). Trimming pared 5 bases from V and 8 bases from J, leaving 12 bases between. Material for sequencing was tumor tissue. This sequence joins TRBV19 and TRBJ2-2; D might be TRBD1 (6 bases). The clonotype originates from a female donor with papillary thyroid cancer or a benign thyroid nodule (not recorded which). Some clones in this sample may be carry-over from other donors' samples. CDR3 amino acids: CASSQGTSGELFF. The CDR3 nucleotides read TGTGCCAGTAGTCAGGGGACGTCGGGGGAGCTGTTTTTT.